Shown below are 28 T cell receptor beta chains from a single sample sequenced in a study of T cell repertoires and HLA-DP antigens (dated by TCRdb to the late 2010s). For these TCRs, the target antigens are not known. The library was obtained by the immunoSEQ multiplex PCR assay. TCRdb's version of the immuneACCESS table is confined to in-frame rearrangements and falls short of the full clone set. An unresolved V gene accounts for under half of the shortfall where checked; the remainder is of unknown origin. The sample yields about 110,000 clones; roughly 92% were counted once. The ten largest clones add up to more than 0.25% of the sample. The material sequenced was CD4+ T cells from PBMCs. The receptors shown here come from a woman aged 18 to 35 in good health and CMV-seronegative.

The rearrangement joins TRBV6-6 to TRBJ1-5, with D maybe TRBD1 (5 bases). This CDR3 has 15 residues. With 6 bases removed from V and 0 bases from J, the gap between germline ends came to 12 bases. Germline V gives CDR1 MNHNY, CDR2 SVGAGI (reference sequence). CDR3 region: CASRLDSNSNQPQHF. The CDR3 nucleotides are TGTGCCAGCAGGCTTGACAGTAATAGCAATCAGCCCCAGCATTTT.

V and J are TRBV18 and TRBJ1-2; no clear D gene. Germline V gene sequence: CDR1 KGHSH, CDR2 LQKENI. This CDR3 has 13 amino acids. Deletions cut 2 bases from V and 8 bases from J, with 12 bases between. The CDR3 DNA reads as TGTGCCAGCTCACCATCCGGGCTAAGGGGCTACACCTTC. It yields the protein CASSPSGLRGYTF.

V and J are TRBV6-5 and TRBJ2-7; a weak D match, TRBD2 (7 bases). V shed 5 bases and J shed 4 bases, with 15 bases lying between them. Per germline, CDR1 MNHEY and CDR2 SVGAGI. CDR3 length equals 14 residues. CDR3 protein: CASSRGGRGYEQYV. In nucleotides, the CDR3 is TGTGCCAGCAGTAGGGGGGGCAGGGGTTACGAGCAGTACGTC.

This chain connects TRBV6-6 to TRBJ2-2; possible D gene TRBD1, 6 bases. Germline-derived CDR1 and CDR2 are MNHNY and SVGAGI (reference sequence). V lost 0 bases, J lost 3 bases, and 11 bases lay in between. The CDR3 consists of 16 residues. This CDR3 is CASSYSGTLHTGELFF. CDR3 in DNA: TGTGCCAGCAGTTACTCTGGGACACTTCACACCGGGGAGCTGTTTTTT.

This sequence joins TRBV4-3 and TRBJ2-3, with a possible D match to TRBD1 (5 bases). Trimming stripped 1 base from V and 0 bases from J, with 14 bases between. The CDR3 loop spans 17 amino acids. Per germline, CDR1 LGHNA and CDR2 YSLEER. CDR3: CASSQGSQGTSTDTQYF. In DNA, the CDR3 is TGCGCCAGCAGCCAAGGGAGCCAGGGAACCAGCACAGATACGCAGTATTTT.

This CDR3 reads CASSQTGTGNQPQHF. The DNA for the CDR3 is TGTGCCAGCAGCCAAACCGGGACGGGAAATCAGCCCCAGCATTTT. This chain links TRBV14 with TRBJ1-5; a possible D gene is TRBD1 (5 bases). V was pared by 2 bases and J by 4 bases, with 12 bases between. From germline, CDR1 is SGHDN and CDR2 FVKESK. This CDR3 comprises 15 residues.

Here the CDR3 DNA reads TGTGCCAGCAGTTACGTGGGAGGGCCGGAGACCGGGGAGCTGTTTTTT. Its protein product is CASSYVGGPETGELFF. The chain recombines TRBV6-5 with TRBJ2-2; 7 bases are a match to TRBD2. Per germline, CDR1 MNHEY and CDR2 SVGAGI. The junction had 8 bases not matched to a gene; V was cut back by 2 bases and J by 5 bases. CDR3 length equals 16 residues.

This sequence joins TRBV5-5 and TRBJ2-1, with 8 bases identical to TRBD1. V lost 4 bases, J lost 5 bases, and 8 bases stayed unmatched. Germline V lookup: CDR1 SGHKS, CDR2 YYEKEE (reference sequence). This CDR3 comprises 15 residues. CDR3 coding DNA: TGTGCCAGCAGCCCAGGGGGCTTACGGGACAATGAGCAGTTCTTC. Protein product: CASSPGGLRDNEQFF.

The V call is TRBV2, the J call TRBJ2-7; D unresolved. The CDR3 has 11 residues. CDR1 is SNHLY, CDR2 FYNNEI, per germline. Trimming removed 3 bases from V and 2 bases from J, with 2 bases in between. DNA for the CDR3: TGTGCCAGCAGTGACACCTACGAGCAGTACGTC. Its translation: CASSDTYEQYV.

The V gene is TRBV5-5, the J gene TRBJ2-7; 8 bases line up with TRBD1. V lost 3 bases, J lost 2 bases, and 7 bases stayed unmatched. The CDR3 has 15 amino acids. Germline lookup yields CDR1 SGHKS and CDR2 YYEKEE (reference sequence). The CDR3 DNA reads as TGTGCCAGCAGCTCAAAACCGGGACAGGCCTACGAGCAGTACTTC. This gives the protein CASSSKPGQAYEQYF.

The chain recombines TRBV18 with TRBJ2-6; D is undetermined. The CDR3 is 15 amino acids. Trimming cost V 6 bases and J 4 bases, with 13 bases left between them. Germline assignment: CDR1 KGHSH and CDR2 LQKENI. CDR3 residues: CASSLGLPGANVLTF. CDR3 nucleotide sequence: TGTGCCAGCTCCCTCGGTCTTCCGGGGGCCAACGTCCTGACTTTC.

This rearrangement joins TRBV19 to TRBJ2-5, with no clear D. V gave up 1 base and J gave up 2 bases, with 8 bases separating them. Germline V gene sequence: CDR1 LNHDA, CDR2 SQIVND (reference sequence). The CDR3 contains 14 residues. The CDR3 sequence: CASSIAPVQETQYF. CDR3 nucleotides: TGTGCCAGTAGTATAGCTCCAGTACAAGAGACCCAGTACTTC.

The chain is built from TRBV14 and TRBJ1-1, with unresolved D. Per the germline V gene, CDR1 is SGHDN and CDR2 is FVKESK. The CDR3 is 15 residues long. Trimming took 0 bases from V and 1 from J, leaving 9 bases between them. The CDR3 DNA is TGTGCCAGCAGCCAAGATTTAGCCAGGAACACTGAAGCTTTCTTT. Translation: CASSQDLARNTEAFF.

The V gene is TRBV7-2, the J gene TRBJ2-1, with D tentatively TRBD2 (5 bases). Trimming removed 5 bases at V and 3 bases at J, with 11 bases between. This CDR3 has 14 residues. Germline CDR1 reads SGHTA; CDR2 reads FQGNSA. CDR3 bases: TGTGCCAGCAGCCGGACTGCCCTCTACAATGAGCAGTTCTTC. Encoded protein: CASSRTALYNEQFF.

The chain recombines TRBV18 with TRBJ1-1; a possible D gene is TRBD1 (5 bases). CDR1 KGHSH and CDR2 LQKENI come from the germline V gene. With 6 bases removed from V and 0 bases from J, the gap between germline ends came to 14 bases. This CDR3 contains 15 residues. CDR3 sequence reads: CASSKGGTMNTEAFF. Here the CDR3 DNA reads TGTGCCAGCTCTAAAGGCGGGACGATGAACACTGAAGCTTTCTTT.

V usage is TRBV2 and J usage is TRBJ2-4, with 7 positions matching TRBD2. From germline, CDR1 is SNHLY and CDR2 FYNNEI. Trimming at V came to 8 bases and at J to 5 bases, leaving 6 bases not matched to a gene. This CDR3 spans 13 amino acids. CDR3 sequence (DNA): TGTGCCAGCGTCGGACTAGAGGAAAACATTCAGTACTTC. This gives the protein CASVGLEENIQYF.

Only a few counts were recorded for this clone. The chain joins TRBV19 to TRBJ2-6; D ambiguous. The CDR3 runs to 14 residues. V was shortened by 1 base and J by 0 bases, with 1 base between the two germline ends. From germline, CDR1 is LNHDA and CDR2 SQIVND (reference sequence). CDR3 region: CASSIGSGANVLTF. The CDR3 nucleotides read TGTGCCAGTAGTATAGGCTCTGGGGCCAACGTCCTGACTTTC.

The rearrangement uses TRBV27 and TRBJ2-4, with no clear D. Germline V gene sequence: CDR1 MNHEY, CDR2 SMNVEV (reference sequence). The CDR3 covers 12 residues. Trimming removed 4 bases at V and 2 bases at J, with 3 bases between. CDR3 amino acids: CASSSSKNIQYF. CDR3 sequence (DNA): TGTGCCAGCAGTTCGTCCAAAAACATTCAGTACTTC.

The chain combines TRBV19 with TRBJ1-1; 7 positions agree with TRBD1. V was clipped by 3 bases and J by 0 bases; unmatched bases: 7. Germline CDR1 LNHDA, CDR2 SQIVND (reference sequence). There are 16 residues in the CDR3. In nucleotides, the CDR3 is TGTGCCAGTAGTATCTACACGGGACAGATGAACACTGAAGCTTTCTTT. Translation gives CASSIYTGQMNTEAFF.

The chain links TRBV5-4 to TRBJ1-2; D gene ambiguous. The CDR3 covers 13 residues. Trimming left V 1 base short and J 4 bases short, with 8 bases between. CDR1 and CDR2 from the germline V gene are SGHNT and YYREEE (reference sequence). The CDR3 loop is CASSLPLAYGYTF. For the CDR3, the DNA is TGTGCCAGCAGCTTGCCTTTAGCCTATGGCTACACCTTC.

The V gene is TRBV19, the J gene TRBJ2-6; D gene uncertain. Germline CDR1 LNHDA, CDR2 SQIVND (reference sequence). Trimming took off 6 bases at V and 0 bases at J, with 6 bases between the two ends. This CDR3 is built from 14 residues. CDR3 in DNA: TGTGCCAGTAGCAGGCCCTCTGGGGCCAACGTCCTGACTTTC. It codes for CASSRPSGANVLTF.

The chain links TRBV6-4 to TRBJ2-5; D is uncertain. Trimming stripped 0 bases from V and 7 bases from J, with 12 bases between. This CDR3 is built from 14 residues. Germline V gene lookup returns CDR1 MRHNA and CDR2 SNTAGT. The CDR3 nucleotides are TGTGCCAGCAGTGACTCGAATCTATCTGGGACCCAGTACTTC. Translating gives CASSDSNLSGTQYF.

The chain combines TRBV7-9 with TRBJ2-3, with D uncertain. CDR3 length equals 12 residues. V was trimmed by 2 bases and J by 6 bases, leaving 6 bases between them. From germline, CDR1 is SEHNR and CDR2 FQNEAQ (reference sequence). CDR3 DNA: TGTGCCAGCAGCTTAAGCCGGGATACGCAGTATTTT. This sequence encodes CASSLSRDTQYF.

This clone was counted once. The V gene is TRBV4-2, the J gene TRBJ2-5; D unclear. The CDR3 is made up of 15 amino acids. CDR1 is LGHNA and CDR2 is YNFKEQ in the germline V gene. V was cut by 0 bases and J by 4 bases, with 12 bases left in between. The CDR3 loop reads CASSQDQMERETQYF. CDR3 bases: TGTGCCAGCAGCCAAGATCAGATGGAGCGAGAGACCCAGTACTTC.

The rearrangement joins TRBV6-1 to TRBJ1-2; perhaps TRBD1 as D (5 bases). V gave up 2 bases and J gave up 7 bases, with 8 bases separating them. In germline, CDR1 is MNHNS, CDR2 SASEGT. There are 12 residues in the CDR3. Here the CDR3 reads CASSESGVGYTF. CDR3 bases: TGTGCCAGCAGTGAATCGGGGGTTGGCTACACCTTC.

The gene calls are TRBV30 and TRBJ1-4, with unresolved D. CDR3 length: 14 residues. V lost 4 bases, J lost 8 bases, and 17 bases lay in between. Germline V gene sequence: CDR1 GTSNPN, CDR2 SVGIG (reference sequence). The CDR3 reads CAWNREGLNEKLFF. CDR3 nucleotides: TGTGCCTGGAATCGGGAAGGGCTGAACGAAAAACTGTTTTTT.

This chain joins TRBV28 and TRBJ1-5, with 7 nucleotides matching TRBD1. Losses at the gene ends were 6 bases for V and 7 bases for J; bases not matched to a gene: 15. The CDR3 contains 16 residues. Looked up from germline, CDR1 is MDHEN and CDR2 is SYDVKM. The CDR3 DNA is TGTGCCAGCAGCCCCCTAGGGCAGGGGGGATACCAGCCCCAGCATTTT. Translation gives CASSPLGQGGYQPQHF.

V is TRBV7-2 and J is TRBJ1-6; D may be TRBD1 (6 bases). Germline CDR1 and CDR2: SGHTA and FQGNSA. The V end was cut by 3 bases, the J end by 6 bases, with 6 bases between. The CDR3 has 13 amino acids. The chain's CDR3 is CASSFRGNSPLHF. As DNA, the CDR3 is TGTGCCAGCAGCTTCAGGGGTAATTCACCCCTCCACTTT.